This TCR beta chain was captured by sequencing in a study of blood T cell repertoires in COVID-19. As processed by the authors: How many nucleated cells were present was estimated from reference gene primer amplification. TCRdb's table, derived via immunoSEQ multiplex PCR, lists solely in-frame clones and lacks some. V, J and clone size were drawn from that table, and D and trimming were deduced from the DNA. The sample includes 180,000 or so clones, about 82% of them seen just once. V was clipped by 3 bases and J by 2 bases; unmatched bases: 7. The germline CDR1 and CDR2 sequences are SGHVS and FQNEAQ. CDR3 length: 15 amino acids.

This chain joins TRBV7-8 and TRBJ2-7; the match to TRBD1 covers 7 bases. The receptor's source is a woman in her 30s who had recovered from COVID-19. What was sequenced was PBMCs or T cells enriched from blood (not recorded which). The CDR3 DNA sequence: TGTGCCAGCAGCTTTTCGAGACAGGGTGCCTACGAGCAGTACTTC. Encoded protein: CASSFSRQGAYEQYF. The variable domain in full, completed from reference TRBV7-8 and TRBJ2-7, reads GAGVSQSPRYKVAKRGQDVALRCDPISGHVSLFWYQQALGQGPEFLTYFQNEAQLDKSGLPSDRFFAERPEGSVSTLKIQRTQQEDSAVYLCASSFSRQGAYEQYFGPGTRLTVT.